The next 6 T cell receptor beta chains were all read from a single sample in a study of blood T cell repertoires in COVID-19. Assay: immunoSEQ multiplex PCR; the TCRdb copy retains only in-frame clones and omits some. Altogether 200,000 or so clones are present, approximately 84% being singletons, with the ten largest covering less than 8.5%. The sample comprised PBMCs or T cells enriched from blood (not recorded which). The receptors derive from a man between 40 and 49 years old who had recovered from COVID-19.

The chain recombines TRBV7-9 with TRBJ1-1, with TRBD1 matching over 8 bases. The J segment lost 3 bases and the V segment lost 5 bases, leaving 5 bases of the junction unmatched. This CDR3 comprises 14 residues. Germline V CDR1 and CDR2: SEHNR, FQNEAQ (reference sequence). The CDR3 bases are TGTGCCAGCAGCCCAGGACAGGGCTACACTGAAGCTTTCTTT. The encoded protein is CASSPGQGYTEAFF.

The count of this clone is one. The chain carries TRBV4-2 and TRBJ1-2; D might be TRBD1 (6 bases). Germline-derived CDR1 and CDR2 are LGHNA and YNFKEQ. V lost 4 bases, J lost 2 bases, and 14 bases lay in between. This CDR3 region has 15 residues. The CDR3 region has the DNA TGTGCCAGCAGCCGTTGGACAGAGAAAAACTATGGCTACACCTTC. Encoded protein: CASSRWTEKNYGYTF.

The CDR3 loop reads CATSTGGPNYGYTF. The CDR3 region has the DNA TGCGCCACCTCAACGGGGGGACCTAACTATGGCTACACCTTC. The J gene is TRBJ1-2, the V gene TRBV10-1; D may be TRBD1 (5 bases). Germline loops: CDR1 WNHNN, CDR2 SYGVQD (reference sequence). This CDR3 spans 14 amino acids. The V gene lost 10 bases and the J gene lost 0 bases, with 15 bases spanning the gap.

Only a few counts were recorded for this clone. V and J are TRBV9 and TRBJ2-3; 9 nucleotides agree with TRBD1. Trimming took 4 bases from V and 3 from J; bases not matched to a gene: 9. This CDR3 spans 16 amino acids. Germline CDR1 and CDR2: SGDLS and YYNGEE. CDR3 protein: CASSPELGTGTDTQYF. The CDR3 coding sequence is TGTGCCAGCAGCCCAGAGTTGGGGACAGGGACAGATACGCAGTATTTT.

This clone has only a few counts. The chain joins TRBV4-1 to TRBJ1-2, with 7 bases identical to TRBD1. From germline, CDR1 is MGHRA and CDR2 YSYEKL. This CDR3 has 15 residues. With 4 bases clipped from V and 0 bases from J, the junction kept 5 bases outside the gene matches. The CDR3 sequence: CASSPRDSANYGYTF. The CDR3 coding sequence is TGCGCCAGCAGCCCTCGGGACAGTGCTAACTATGGCTACACCTTC.

This clone has only a few counts. The rearrangement joins TRBV9 to TRBJ1-2; 8 bases line up with TRBD1. This CDR3 region has 14 residues. Germline loops: CDR1 SGDLS, CDR2 YYNGEE. The V gene end was trimmed by 2 bases and the J gene end by 4 bases; junction bases not matched to a gene: 4. As DNA, the CDR3 is TGTGCCAGCAGCGTTCCCGGGACAGGCTATGGCTACACCTTC. Translated, it gives CASSVPGTGYGYTF.